This T cell receptor (beta chain) was retrieved from a study of post-analysis software for immune sequencing data. Study-wide points: Comparison with controls showed significantly lower normalized Chao1 diversity in multiple sclerosis patients. The study found TRBV5-6, TRBV5-1 and TRBV20-1 among roughly 5 TRBV segments more frequent in patients than controls.

The length of the CDR3 is 17 residues. CDR1 is MDHEN, CDR2 SYDVKM, per germline. Trimming stripped 3 bases from V and 6 bases from J, with 21 bases between. As concerns this clonotype: Its target is not known.

The authors incorporated unique molecular identifiers into the TCR beta cDNA libraries. Input of about 0.95 to 10 million T cells yielded around 500,000 cDNA molecules. TCRdb itself ran the PCR reads through MiXCR, one entry per CDR3 protein. Of some 800,000 distinct CDR3 sequences detected, roughly 50% appear once; the ten largest clones hold 4.9%. The rearrangement joins TRBV28 to TRBJ1-5; no firm D call. Sequencing input: blood. The clonotype comes from a girl aged 5 to 17 with multiple sclerosis. CDR3 in amino acids: CASSFITGGSRLQPQHF. CDR3 DNA sequence: TGTGCCAGCAGTTTTATTACTGGCGGGTCCCGCCTTCAGCCCCAGCATTTT.